This paragraph reports one T cell receptor beta chain. Its target is unknown. Researchers ran the PCR with 60 Vbeta and 13 Jbeta primers. Clones were read by immunoSEQ multiplex PCR, and TCRdb kept only the in-frame ones, dropping some. The table includes some 130,000 clones, about 80% detected once. The CDR3 is made up of 13 amino acids. Germline V gives CDR1 SGHRS, CDR2 YFSETQ. Trimming removed 4 bases at V and 7 bases at J, with 15 bases between. The data were obtained in a study of cytomegalovirus exposure and HLA in healthy donors. Whole-study findings and limits: Being productive about 90% or about 30% of the time was typical of most TCR beta V segments in an earlier analysis.

The chain employs TRBV5-1 and TRBJ2-7, with TRBD2 as a possible D gene (5 bases). The source of this sequence is a man younger than 40 in good health and CMV-seronegative. Sequenced input: PBMCs. The CDR3 DNA follows: TGCGCCAGCAGCCCGGGGTATCGACCGGAGCAGTACTTC. It encodes CASSPGYRPEQYF.